This T cell receptor (beta chain) was obtained from a study of blood T cell repertoires in COVID-19. Study-level background: COVID-19 samples, acute and convalescent, were from the United States, Italy and Spain.

Method: immunoSEQ multiplex PCR; TCRdb's copy keeps in-frame clones and lacks some. Found here are 28,000 or so clones, approximately 85% of them singletons; the top ten hold 28%. The V gene end was trimmed by 5 bases and the J gene end by 5 bases; junction bases not matched to a gene: 5. The CDR3 is 13 amino acids. The germline gives CDR1 MNHNY, CDR2 SVGAGI (reference sequence). Patients of the Seattle cohort, enrolled during active infection, were followed longitudinally. The specimen sequenced was peripheral blood. The chain has TRBV6-6 and TRBJ2-7; TRBD1 agrees at 8 bases. This TCR was sampled from a woman at least 80 years old with COVID-19, enrolled during active disease. The chain's CDR3 is CASSAGGQHEQYF. The CDR3 DNA follows: TGTGCCAGCAGTGCAGGGGGCCAGCACGAGCAGTACTTC.